Sequencing of this T cell receptor beta chain was carried out in a study of blood T cell repertoires in COVID-19. CDR1 and CDR2 (germline): LGHDT, YNNKEL (reference sequence). This CDR3 spans 13 amino acids. V shed 1 base, J shed 18 bases, and the junction held 9 bases outside the gene matches. Libraries were prepared by immunoSEQ multiplex PCR; TCRdb keeps only in-frame clonotypes and omits some of them. This sample yields about 160,000 clones, of which approximately 87% are seen a single time; approximately 10% belongs to the top ten. This chain uses TRBV3-1 (or the pseudogene TRBV3-2) with TRBJ1-6; 7 bases fit TRBD1. The clonotype was recovered from a woman in her 70s with COVID-19, enrolled during active disease. Sequencing used peripheral blood. The CDR3 DNA sequence: TGTGCCAGCAGCCAAGGGTCCGGCAGGGGGTACCACTTT. It specifies CASSQGSGRGYHF.